This T cell receptor beta chain comes out of a study of human T cells and chemical hapten exposure. TCRdb re-called the RACE reads through MiXCR, storing one row per CDR3 protein. The sample includes under 200,000 distinct CDR3 sequences, more than 14% seen only once; the top ten take 1.7%. There are many counts of this clonotype. The time point: patch test 1, 2 weeks after DPC sensitization. As to treatment: therapeutic diphenylcyclopropenone sensitization with weekly scalp DPC. V dropped 8 bases and J dropped 2 bases, with 17 bases sitting between them. Germline assignment: CDR1 MNHNS and CDR2 SASEGT. CDR3 size: 15 residues.

The chain links TRBV6-1 to TRBJ2-3, with D possibly called TRBD1 or TRBD2 (6 bases each). The material sequenced was whole blood, taken in connection with sensitization to the hapten diphenylcyclopropenone (DPC). The sequence came from a woman in her thirties with alopecia areata. Some clones in this sample may be carry-over from other donors' samples. The CDR3 bases are TGTGCCAGCCAGAATACGGGGGCAGACACAGATACGCAGTATTTT. This codes for CASQNTGADTDTQYF.